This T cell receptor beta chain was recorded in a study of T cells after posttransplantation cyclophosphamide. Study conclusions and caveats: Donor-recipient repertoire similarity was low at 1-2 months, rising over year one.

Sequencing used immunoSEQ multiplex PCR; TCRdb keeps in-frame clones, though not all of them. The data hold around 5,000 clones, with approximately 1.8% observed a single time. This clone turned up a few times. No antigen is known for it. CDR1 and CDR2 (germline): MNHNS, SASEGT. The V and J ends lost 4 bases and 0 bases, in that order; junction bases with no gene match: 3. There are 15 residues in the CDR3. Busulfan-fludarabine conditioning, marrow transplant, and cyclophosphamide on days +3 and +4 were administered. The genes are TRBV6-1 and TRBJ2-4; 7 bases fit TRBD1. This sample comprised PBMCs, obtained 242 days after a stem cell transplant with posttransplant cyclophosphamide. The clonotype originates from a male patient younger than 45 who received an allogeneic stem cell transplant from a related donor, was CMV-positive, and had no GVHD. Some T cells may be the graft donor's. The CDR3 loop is CASSGQGSAKNIQYF. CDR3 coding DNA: TGTGCCAGCAGTGGACAGGGTTCAGCCAAAAACATTCAGTACTTC.